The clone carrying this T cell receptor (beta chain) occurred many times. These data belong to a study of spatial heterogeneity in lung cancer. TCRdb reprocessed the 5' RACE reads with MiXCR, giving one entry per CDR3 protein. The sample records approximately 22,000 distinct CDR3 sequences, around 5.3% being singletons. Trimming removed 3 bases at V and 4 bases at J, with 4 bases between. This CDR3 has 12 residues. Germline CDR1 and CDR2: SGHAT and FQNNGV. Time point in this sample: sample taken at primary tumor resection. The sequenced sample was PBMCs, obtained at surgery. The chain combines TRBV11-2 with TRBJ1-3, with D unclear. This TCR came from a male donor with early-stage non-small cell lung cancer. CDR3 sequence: CASSFVGNTIYF. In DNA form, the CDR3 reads TGTGCCAGCAGCTTCGTGGGAAACACCATATATTTT. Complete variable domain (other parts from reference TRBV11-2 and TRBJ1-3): EAGVAQSPRYKIIEKRQSVAFWCNPISGHATLYWYQQILGQGPKLLIQFQNNGVVDDSQLPKDRFSAERLKGVDSTLKIQPAKLEDSAVYLCASSFVGNTIYFGEGSWLTVV.